The 32 T cell receptor beta chains listed next were all sequenced from one sample in a study of shared clonotypes between healthy human individuals. This table comes from immunoSEQ multiplex PCR, and its TCRdb copy is limited to in-frame clones, with some not included. The sample consists of a few hundred thousand clones, 96% of them appearing once. Material for sequencing was memory CD8+ T cells sorted from blood. As for subset: CD45RO+ cells pooled with CCR7-negative TemRA cells. Receptors were obtained from a man in his thirties or forties in good health.

This clone has only one observation. CDR3: CASSLVGIGELFF. The CDR3 DNA follows: TGTGCCAGCAGCTTGGTAGGGATCGGGGAGCTGTTTTTT. The chain links TRBV5-6 to TRBJ2-2; D uncertain. The CDR3 contains 13 residues. Germline V gene sequence: CDR1 SGHDT, CDR2 YYEEEE. The ends were cut back, 0 bases at V and 7 bases at J, with 7 bases in the middle.

This chain uses TRBV7-5 with TRBJ2-3; the table assigns TRBD2, which was not confirmed against the DNA. TRBV7-5 is a pseudogene locus. The CDR3 spans 16 residues. The CDR3: CARSLQSSGRVDTQYF. CDR3 nucleotides: TGTGCCAGAAGCTTACAGTCTAGCGGGAGGGTGGATACGCAGTATTTT.

This chain joins TRBV6-5 and TRBJ2-7; 12 nucleotides align to TRBD1. The V gene end was trimmed by 5 bases and the J gene end by 5 bases; junction bases not matched to a gene: 7. CDR1 is MNHEY, CDR2 SVGAGI, per germline. The CDR3 has 15 amino acids. CDR3 sequence: CASSTGTGGANEQYF. CDR3 sequence (DNA): TGTGCCAGCAGTACAGGGACAGGGGGCGCGAACGAGCAGTACTTC.

This clone was recorded only once. The V and J genes are TRBV7-9 and TRBJ1-5; the D gene is possibly TRBD1 (6 bases). The CDR3 loop spans 14 amino acids. Germline V gives CDR1 SEHNR, CDR2 FQNEAQ (reference sequence). Trimming cost V 8 bases and J 5 bases, with 16 bases left between them. This CDR3 is CASVFPGEDQPQHF. DNA for the CDR3: TGTGCCAGCGTCTTCCCAGGGGAGGATCAGCCCCAGCATTTT.

This rearrangement joins TRBV10-1 to TRBJ1-1; D is unclear. The CDR3 runs 14 residues. Trimming took 0 bases from V and 0 from J, leaving 5 bases between them. Germline V gives CDR1 WNHNN, CDR2 SYGVQD (reference sequence). CDR3 protein: CASSESGLNTEAFF. CDR3 DNA sequence: TGCGCCAGCAGTGAGTCGGGCCTGAACACTGAAGCTTTCTTT.

The V gene is TRBV2, the J gene TRBJ2-4, with TRBD1 matching over 8 bases. Germline CDR1 is SNHLY and CDR2 is FYNNEI. Trimming cost V 8 bases and J 0 bases; bases outside gene matches: 12. CDR3 length: 17 amino acids. In DNA form, the CDR3 reads TGTGCCAGCCTTGCGGGACAGGTTATCCTAGCCAAAAACATTCAGTACTTC. Residues: CASLAGQVILAKNIQYF.

V usage is TRBV9 and J usage is TRBJ2-1, with 11 bases fitting TRBD2. V was pared by 3 bases and J by 6 bases, with 8 bases of the junction left unmatched. The CDR3 length is 16 residues. CDR1 and CDR2 (germline): SGDLS, YYNGEE. The CDR3 spells CASSATGTSGINEQFF. The CDR3 DNA sequence: TGTGCCAGCAGCGCTACCGGGACTAGCGGAATCAATGAGCAGTTCTTC. The whole variable domain, filled in from reference TRBV9 and TRBJ2-1, reads DSGVTQTPKHLITATGQRVTLRCSPRSGDLSVYWYQQSLDQGLQFLIQYYNGEERAKGNILERFSAQQFPDLHSELNLSSLELGDSALYFCASSATGTSGINEQFFGPGTRLTVL.

The gene calls are TRBV6-5 and TRBJ1-2; the D is unclear. Trimming removed 0 bases at V and 4 bases at J, with 6 bases between. The CDR3 length is 13 residues. CDR1 and CDR2 (germline): MNHEY, SVGAGI. Written as DNA, the CDR3 is TGTGCCAGCAGTTACTCCGGGTTCTATGGCTACACCTTC. This gives the protein CASSYSGFYGYTF.

V is TRBV5-6 and J is TRBJ2-7; D perhaps matches TRBD1 (5 bases). Looked up from germline, CDR1 is SGHDT and CDR2 is YYEEEE. V was trimmed by 0 bases and J by 3 bases, leaving 13 bases between them. CDR3 size: 15 residues. CDR3 DNA sequence: TGTGCCAGCAGCTTGGATCGGACATTGGGCTACGAGCAGTACTTC. This sequence encodes CASSLDRTLGYEQYF.

The chain employs TRBV11-2 and TRBJ1-6; a possible D gene is TRBD1 (5 bases). Per germline, CDR1 SGHAT and CDR2 FQNNGV. Trimming stripped 6 bases from V and 9 bases from J, with 18 bases between. The CDR3 runs 15 residues. The CDR3 loop is CASRLTEGQGSPLHF. The CDR3 DNA is TGTGCCAGCAGACTTACGGAGGGGCAAGGTTCACCCCTCCACTTT.

The chain employs TRBV29-1 and TRBJ1-1, with unresolved D. The CDR3 has 12 residues. The germline CDR1 and CDR2 sequences are SQVTM and ANQGSEA. Deletions cut 0 bases from V and 2 bases from J, with 4 bases between. The CDR3, as DNA: TGCAGCGTTGAAGACCCCAACACTGAAGCTTTCTTT. This codes for CSVEDPNTEAFF.

The J gene is TRBJ1-1, the V gene TRBV9; D is possibly TRBD1 (6 bases). This CDR3 contains 14 residues. Germline CDR1 reads SGDLS; CDR2 reads YYNGEE. The V and J ends lost 4 bases and 3 bases respectively, with 13 bases between them. CDR3 in DNA: TGTGCCAGCAGCCCGAGGGGGGAATACACTGAAGCTTTCTTT. Residues: CASSPRGEYTEAFF.

This clone was seen only once. The chain couples TRBV6-6 to TRBJ2-1; D gene unclear. Trimming took off 2 bases at V and 5 bases at J, with 1 base between the two ends. This CDR3 region has 11 residues. In germline, CDR1 is MNHNY, CDR2 SVGAGI (reference sequence). CDR3 residues: CASSYHNEQFF. CDR3 nucleotides: TGTGCCAGCAGTTACCACAATGAGCAGTTCTTC.

This chain joins TRBV5-1 and TRBJ2-7, with D hard to call. V lost 5 bases and J lost 3, with 12 bases in between. Germline values: CDR1 SGHRS, CDR2 YFSETQ. This CDR3 region has 13 residues. CDR3 nucleotide sequence: TGCGCCAGCAGTATTGTTAGTAGCTACGAGCAGTACTTC. It encodes CASSIVSSYEQYF.

V and J are TRBV6-6 and TRBJ1-1; TRBD1 might be the D (6 bases). Germline-derived CDR1 and CDR2 are MNHNY and SVGAGI (reference sequence). The CDR3 runs to 13 residues. Trimming stripped 0 bases from V and 8 bases from J, with 10 bases between. The CDR3 loop is CASSYSRGHEAFF. The CDR3 DNA follows: TGTGCCAGCAGTTACTCGAGGGGACACGAAGCTTTCTTT.

This clone was recorded only once. The rearrangement links TRBV14 to TRBJ1-1, with 7 bases that match TRBD1. V trimming: 4 bases; J trimming: 3 bases; junction bases outside the gene matches: 11. Germline CDR1 SGHDN, CDR2 FVKESK. The CDR3 is 16 residues long. CDR3 coding DNA: TGTGCCAGCAGCCCAGGGGGGGTTCGACGTTACACTGAAGCTTTCTTT. Translating gives CASSPGGVRRYTEAFF. The variable domain in full, with the rest retrieved from reference TRBV14 and TRBJ1-1, is EAGVTQFPSHSVIEKGQTVTLRCDPISGHDNLYWYRRVMGKEIKFLLHFVKESKQDESGMPNNRFLAERTGGTYSTLKVQPAELEDSGVYFCASSPGGVRRYTEAFFGQGTRLTVV.

The CDR3 DNA follows: TGTGCCAGCAGCTTAGACACTATGAACACTGAAGCTTTCTTT. Amino acid sequence: CASSLDTMNTEAFF. The V call is TRBV7-9, the J call TRBJ1-1; no firm D call. This CDR3 has 14 amino acids. V was pared by 1 base and J by 0 bases, with 6 bases between. Germline assignment: CDR1 SEHNR and CDR2 FQNEAQ (reference sequence). The complete variable domain, with remaining parts taken from reference TRBV7-9 and TRBJ1-1, reads DTGVSQNPRHKITKRGQNVTFRCDPISEHNRLYWYRQTLGQGPEFLTYFQNEAQLEKSRLLSDRFSAERPKGSFSTLEIQRTEQGDSAMYLCASSLDTMNTEAFFGQGTRLTVV.

This chain's CDR3 is CASSLGFGRYSNQPQHF. The DNA for the CDR3 is TGTGCCAGCAGTTTAGGTTTTGGACGGTATAGCAATCAGCCCCAGCATTTT. The chain employs TRBV28 and TRBJ1-5; D gene unclear. Trimming took off 2 bases at V and 0 bases at J, with 14 bases between the two ends. CDR1 MDHEN and CDR2 SYDVKM come from the germline V gene. The CDR3 loop spans 17 amino acids.

This chain joins TRBV7-6 and TRBJ2-3; no firm D call. Germline V gives CDR1 SGHVS, CDR2 FNYEAQ. Trimming stripped 5 bases from V and 3 bases from J, with 9 bases between. CDR3 length: 13 amino acids. The chain's CDR3 is CASSPYGTDTQYF. The CDR3, as DNA: TGTGCCAGCAGCCCCTATGGTACAGATACGCAGTATTTT.

The J gene is TRBJ1-5, the V gene TRBV19, with a weak D call TRBD1 (5 bases). This CDR3 has 14 residues. Germline-derived CDR1 and CDR2 are LNHDA and SQIVND (reference sequence). With 4 bases removed from V and 3 bases from J, the gap between germline ends came to 10 bases. The CDR3 reads CASSTRATNQPQHF. CDR3 coding DNA: TGTGCCAGTAGTACCAGGGCTACCAATCAGCCCCAGCATTTT.

This clone was seen just once. V gene TRBV28 combines with J gene TRBJ1-5, with TRBD1 matching 7 bases. There are 15 residues in the CDR3. CDR1 is MDHEN, CDR2 SYDVKM, per germline. The V and J ends lost 7 bases and 3 bases, in that order; junction bases with no gene match: 9. CDR3: CASTTVGQYNQPQHF. In DNA form, the CDR3 reads TGTGCCAGCACCACGGTGGGACAGTACAATCAGCCCCAGCATTTT.

This chain uses TRBV28 with TRBJ2-5; weak D call: TRBD2 (5 bases). Trimming stripped 8 bases from V and 5 bases from J, with 12 bases between. The CDR3 consists of 12 residues. The V gene's germline CDR1 is MDHEN and CDR2 SYDVKM. The CDR3 DNA reads as TGTGCCAGCCGGACTCCTTCGGAGACCCAGTACTTC. Encoded protein: CASRTPSETQYF. Looking up the rest from reference TRBV28 and TRBJ2-5 gives the full variable domain: DVKVTQSSRYLVKRTGEKVFLECVQDMDHENMFWYRQDPGLGLRLIYFSYDVKMKEKGDIPEGYSVSREKKERFSLILESASTNQTSMYLCASRTPSETQYFGPGTRLLVL.

The V and J genes are TRBV28 and TRBJ1-5; no reliable D call. CDR3 size: 16 residues. Between the trimmed V and J ends, which lost 3 bases and 5 bases, there was a span of 17 bases. CDR1 and CDR2 (germline): MDHEN, SYDVKM. The CDR3 DNA sequence: TGTGCCAGCAGTTTTTCGTTGGCATGGCAGGATCAGCCCCAGCATTTT. It translates to CASSFSLAWQDQPQHF.

V gene TRBV10-3 combines with J gene TRBJ2-7; 7 bases line up with TRBD1. CDR3 length: 13 residues. The junction had 9 bases not matched to a gene; V was cut back by 6 bases and J by 7 bases. Germline V gene sequence: CDR1 ENHRY, CDR2 SYGVKD. The CDR3 protein is CAIRGTDLGEQYF. CDR3 nucleotide sequence: TGTGCCATCAGGGGGACAGATCTAGGGGAGCAGTACTTC.

CDR3 DNA sequence: TGTGCCAGCAGTCAAAGAGGAACTGAAGCTTTCTTT. Amino acids: CASSQRGTEAFF. The chain recombines TRBV6-5 with TRBJ1-1; unclear D gene. Germline CDR1 MNHEY, CDR2 SVGAGI. The CDR3 extends over 12 amino acids. V was pared by 5 bases and J by 5 bases, with 9 bases between.

For the CDR3, the DNA is TGTGCCAGCAGCCCATTCCCAGGGAATCAGCCCCAGCATTTT. It specifies CASSPFPGNQPQHF. The chain is built from TRBV6-1 and TRBJ1-5, with D maybe TRBD1 (5 bases). The CDR3 runs to 14 residues. V was clipped by 6 bases and J by 4 bases, with 13 bases between them. Looked up from germline, CDR1 is MNHNS and CDR2 is SASEGT.

The CDR3 bases are TGTGCCAGTAGTCCCAATAGCAATCAGCCCCAGCATTTT. The encoded protein is CASSPNSNQPQHF. The chain combines TRBV19 with TRBJ1-5, with D unclear. This CDR3 contains 13 residues. Germline V CDR1 and CDR2: LNHDA, SQIVND (reference sequence). Trimming stripped 5 bases from V and 0 bases from J, with 5 bases between.

The V and J genes are TRBV5-4 and TRBJ2-2; no clear D gene. The CDR3 has 16 amino acids. V dropped 0 bases and J dropped 0 bases, with 9 bases sitting between them. Germline V CDR1 and CDR2: SGHNT, YYREEE (reference sequence). The CDR3 is CASSLGTAANTGELFF. The CDR3 bases are TGTGCCAGCAGCTTGGGGACCGCCGCGAACACCGGGGAGCTGTTTTTT.

The chain combines TRBV6-6 with TRBJ1-1; D is ambiguous. This CDR3 spans 13 amino acids. The V gene's germline CDR1 is MNHNY and CDR2 SVGAGI (reference sequence). V dropped 0 bases and J dropped 1 base, with 3 bases sitting between them. The CDR3 DNA sequence: TGTGCCAGCAGTTACTCCTGGAACACTGAAGCTTTCTTT. Amino acids: CASSYSWNTEAFF.

A remark on this clone: The same CDR3 can be traced to other DNA sequences in this sample. V is TRBV6-6 and J is TRBJ2-1; the D is unclear. V shed 0 bases and J shed 4 bases, with 4 bases lying between them. The CDR3 is 13 residues long. CDR1 is MNHNY, CDR2 SVGAGI, per germline (reference sequence). The DNA of the CDR3 is TGTGCCAGCAGTTACTCCGATTACAATGAGCAGTTCTTC. Its translation is CASSYSDYNEQFF.

As for this clone: Other DNA sequences within the sample encode an identical CDR3. The chain carries TRBV7-3 and TRBJ2-5; D tentatively reads TRBD1 or TRBD2 (5 bases each). This CDR3 has 13 amino acids. CDR1 SGHTA and CDR2 FQGTGA come from the germline V gene. V lost 2 bases to trimming and J lost 4 bases, with 8 bases between them. CDR3 in DNA: TGTGCCAGCAGCTTAGGGGGTGGAGAGACCCAGTACTTC. Its protein product is CASSLGGGETQYF.

The CDR3 DNA follows: TGCGCCAGCAGCTTGGGAGCGGGAGCCTTCGAGCAGTACTTC. This translates into CASSLGAGAFEQYF. The genes are TRBV5-1 and TRBJ2-7; 8 bases are a match to TRBD2. Germline V lookup: CDR1 SGHRS, CDR2 YFSETQ. The CDR3 sequence is 14 residues long. V gave up 0 bases and J gave up 6 bases; unmatched junction bases: 5.